This is a list of T cell receptor beta chains from one sample in a study of T cell responses to AZD1222 COVID-19 vaccine. Assay: immunoSEQ multiplex PCR; the TCRdb copy retains only in-frame clones and omits some. The top ten hold 7.5% to 8% of the sample, which has 100,000 to 150,000 clones, 88% seen once. This specimen was peripheral blood, taken on day 0 of AZD1222 vaccination. These receptors all come from an adult in good health. Both conserved end residues are part of each CDR3. A D gene is named only where the DNA matches it firmly. Clone size is stated in some rows and not others, as once, few, many or a class when expanded.

clone_size j_call v_call d_call cdr3_nt cdr3_aa
. TRBJ2-6 TRBV12-3/TRBV12-4 . TGTGCCAGCACCAACTCTGGGGCCAACGTCCTGACTTTC CASTNSGANVLTF
. TRBJ2-5 TRBV5-1 . TGCGCCAGCAGCTTGGCCAGGGGTCCAGAGACCCAGTACTTC CASSLARGPETQYF
. TRBJ1-2 TRBV15 TRBD1 TGTGCCACCAGCAGAGATGCCAGGACAGGAATCAGGACTATAGGCTACACCTTC CATSRDARTGIRTIGYTF
. TRBJ2-7 TRBV5-1 . TGCGCCAGCAGCTTGGGCGGACGCGGATCTTTCTACGAGCAGTACTTC CASSLGGRGSFYEQYF
. TRBJ2-7 TRBV3-1/TRBV3-2 . TGTGCCAGCAGCCAATCTTGGGAGTCCTACGAGCAGTACTTC CASSQSWESYEQYF
. TRBJ2-5 TRBV7-9 . TGTGCCAGCAGCTCAACGGAAGACTTGGGGCTCCAGTACTTC CASSSTEDLGLQYF
once TRBJ2-1 TRBV5-1 TRBD2 TGCGCCAGCAGCTACCCATCCGGGACTAGCAGGGGTGAGCAGTTCTTC CASSYPSGTSRGEQFF
. TRBJ1-5 TRBV12-3/TRBV12-4 TRBD1 TGTGCCAGCAGTCGGACAGGGGCCCAGCCCCAGCATTTT CASSRTGAQPQHF
. TRBJ2-7 TRBV5-1 . TGCGCCAGCAGCCTTCCGGACAAGACCTACGAGCAGTACTTC CASSLPDKTYEQYF
. TRBJ2-7 TRBV10-3 . TGTGCCATCAGTGAACCCAGGGACGGGGCCTACGAGCAGTACTTC CAISEPRDGAYEQYF
. TRBJ2-3 TRBV2 . TGTGCCAGCAGTGTAACTAGCACAGATACGCAGTATTTT CASSVTSTDTQYF